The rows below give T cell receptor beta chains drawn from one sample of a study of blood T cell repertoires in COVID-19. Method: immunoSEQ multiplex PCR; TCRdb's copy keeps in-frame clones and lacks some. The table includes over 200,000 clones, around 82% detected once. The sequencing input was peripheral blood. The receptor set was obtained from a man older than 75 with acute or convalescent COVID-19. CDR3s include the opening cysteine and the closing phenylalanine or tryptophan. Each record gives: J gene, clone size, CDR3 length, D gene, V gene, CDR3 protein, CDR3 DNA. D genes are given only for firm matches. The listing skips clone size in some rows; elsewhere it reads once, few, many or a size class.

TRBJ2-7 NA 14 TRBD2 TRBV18 CASSYSGGPYEQYF TGTGCCAGCTCATATAGCGGGGGGCCCTACGAGCAGTACTTC
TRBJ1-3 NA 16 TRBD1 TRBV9 CASSAHQGAGGNTIYF TGTGCCAGCAGCGCACACCAGGGGGCGGGTGGAAACACCATATATTTT
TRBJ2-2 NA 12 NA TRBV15 CATSRREGELFF TGTGCCACCAGCAGGCGTGAAGGGGAGCTGTTTTTT
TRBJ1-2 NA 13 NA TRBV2 CASRAPGDYGYTF TGTGCCAGCAGAGCCCCGGGAGACTATGGCTACACCTTC
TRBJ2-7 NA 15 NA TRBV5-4 CASSTPREGGYEQYF TGTGCCAGCAGCACCCCAAGGGAAGGGGGCTACGAGCAGTACTTC
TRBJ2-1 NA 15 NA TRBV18 CASSPASGEYNEQFF TGTGCCAGCTCACCCGCGTCGGGGGAATACAATGAGCAGTTCTTC
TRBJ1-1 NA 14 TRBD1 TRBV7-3 CASSLDRQNTEAFF TGTGCCAGCAGCTTGGACAGGCAGAACACTGAAGCTTTCTTT
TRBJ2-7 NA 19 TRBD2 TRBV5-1 CASSLARRGGGRPSYEQYF TGCGCCAGCAGCTTGGCCCGCCGCGGGGGGGGGCGGCCCTCCTACGAGCAGTACTTC
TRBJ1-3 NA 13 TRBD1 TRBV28 CASSGTGLNTIYF TGTGCCAGCAGCGGGACAGGGCTCAACACCATATATTTT
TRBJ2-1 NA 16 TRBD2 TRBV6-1 CASSEQAGVPYNEQFF TGTGCCAGCAGTGAACAGGCGGGAGTTCCATACAATGAGCAGTTCTTC
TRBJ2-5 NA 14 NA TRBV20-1 CSASFPTGQETQYF TGCAGTGCTAGTTTTCCCACAGGGCAAGAGACCCAGTACTTC
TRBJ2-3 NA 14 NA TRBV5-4 CASSLADRGDTQYF TGTGCCAGCAGCTTGGCCGATAGGGGAGATACGCAGTATTTT
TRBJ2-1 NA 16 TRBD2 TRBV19 CASSMEGGGQSHEQFF TGTGCCAGTAGTATGGAGGGCGGGGGGCAGTCCCATGAGCAGTTCTTC
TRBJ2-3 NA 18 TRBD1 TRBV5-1 CASSLFGSGTDLTDTQYF TGCGCCAGCAGCTTGTTCGGAAGTGGGACAGACCTCACAGATACGCAGTATTTT
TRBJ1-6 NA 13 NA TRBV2 CASSVSSNSPLHF TGTGCCAGCAGTGTTAGTAGTAATTCACCCCTCCACTTT
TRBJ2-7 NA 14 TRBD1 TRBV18 CASSQGARRNEQYF TGTGCCAGCTCACAGGGGGCCCGCAGGAACGAGCAGTACTTC
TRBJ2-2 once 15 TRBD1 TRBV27 CASRAWTGGNGELFF TGTGCCAGCAGGGCCTGGACAGGGGGCAACGGGGAGCTGTTTTTT
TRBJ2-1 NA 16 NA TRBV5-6 CASSYRRVDSYNEQFF TGTGCCAGCAGCTACCGGAGAGTGGACTCCTACAATGAGCAGTTCTTC
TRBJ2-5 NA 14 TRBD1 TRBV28 CASSLTGGRETQYF TGTGCCAGCAGTCTGACAGGGGGCAGAGAGACCCAGTACTTC
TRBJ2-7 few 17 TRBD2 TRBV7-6 CASSLFGVAGTSYEQYF TGTGCCAGCAGCTTATTTGGAGTAGCGGGGACGTCCTACGAGCAGTACTTC
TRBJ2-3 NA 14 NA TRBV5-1 CASSLVRGTDTQYF TGCGCCAGCAGCTTGGTAAGGGGGACAGATACGCAGTATTTT
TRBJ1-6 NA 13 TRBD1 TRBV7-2 CASSADRESPLHF TGTGCCAGCAGCGCAGACAGGGAGTCACCCCTCCACTTT
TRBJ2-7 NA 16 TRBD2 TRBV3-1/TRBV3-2 CASSQNRRGSSYEQYF TGTGCCAGCAGCCAAAATCGGCGGGGGAGCTCCTACGAGCAGTACTTC
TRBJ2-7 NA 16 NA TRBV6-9 CASTGRRGAWDYEQYF TGTGCCAGCACCGGACGGAGGGGTGCCTGGGACTACGAGCAGTACTTC
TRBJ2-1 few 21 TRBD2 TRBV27 CASNKHRPTSGRAGSYNEQFF TGTGCCAGCAATAAGCATAGACCGACTAGCGGGAGGGCCGGATCCTACAATGAGCAGTTCTTC
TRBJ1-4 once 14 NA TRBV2 CASNGGAANEKLFF TGTGCCAGCAATGGAGGGGCGGCTAATGAAAAACTGTTTTTT
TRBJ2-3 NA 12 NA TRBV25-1 CASLSGSDTQYF TGTGCCAGCCTCTCGGGATCAGATACGCAGTATTTT
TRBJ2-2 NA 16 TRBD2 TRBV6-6 CASTQSLTGGTGELFF TGTGCCAGCACCCAAAGTCTTACGGGGGGGACCGGGGAGCTGTTTTTT
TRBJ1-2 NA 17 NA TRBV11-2 CASSLAALGSGSYGYTF TGTGCCAGCAGCTTAGCGGCACTGGGGAGTGGTAGCTATGGCTACACCTTC
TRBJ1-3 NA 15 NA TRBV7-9 CASSMGLLSGNTIYF TGTGCCAGCAGCATGGGACTGCTCTCTGGAAACACCATATATTTT
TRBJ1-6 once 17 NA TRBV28 CASSVLAPSSYNSPLHF TGTGCCAGCAGTGTACTCGCGCCAAGCTCCTATAATTCACCCCTCCACTTT
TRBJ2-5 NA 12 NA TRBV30 CAWSVQLETQYF TGTGCCTGGAGTGTACAATTAGAGACCCAGTACTTC
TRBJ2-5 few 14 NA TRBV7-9 CASRQTGPQETQYF TGTGCCAGCCGACAAACAGGGCCGCAAGAGACCCAGTACTTC
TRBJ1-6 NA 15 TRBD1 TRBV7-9 CASSRRQGGNSPLHF TGTGCCAGCAGCCGTCGACAGGGGGGAAATTCACCCCTCCACTTT
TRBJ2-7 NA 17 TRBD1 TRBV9 CASSSTFWDRESYEQYF TGTGCCAGCAGCTCCACTTTCTGGGACAGGGAATCCTACGAGCAGTACTTC
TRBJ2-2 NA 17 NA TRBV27 CASSSSPGLQSIGELFF TGTGCCAGCAGTTCATCCCCGGGACTGCAATCGATCGGGGAGCTGTTTTTT
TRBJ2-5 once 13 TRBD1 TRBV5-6 CASSPGGRETQYF TGTGCCAGCAGCCCAGGGGGTAGGGAGACCCAGTACTTC
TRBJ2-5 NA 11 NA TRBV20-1 CSARAAGTQYF TGCAGTGCTAGAGCCGCGGGGACCCAGTACTTC
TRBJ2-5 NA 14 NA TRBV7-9 CASSLAPSQETQYF TGTGCCAGCAGCTTAGCGCCCAGTCAAGAGACCCAGTACTTC
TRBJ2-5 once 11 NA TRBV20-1 CSALSTGTQYF TGCAGTGCTCTCTCAACAGGGACCCAGTACTTC
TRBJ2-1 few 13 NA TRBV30 CAWTQGWDNEQFF TGTGCCTGGACGCAGGGATGGGACAATGAGCAGTTCTTC
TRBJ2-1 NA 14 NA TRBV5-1 CASSLWQGNNEQFF TGCGCCAGCAGCTTGTGGCAGGGAAACAATGAGCAGTTCTTC
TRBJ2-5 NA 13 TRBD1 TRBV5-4 CASSLTGEETQYF TGTGCCAGCAGCCTGACAGGGGAAGAGACCCAGTACTTC
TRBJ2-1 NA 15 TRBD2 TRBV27 CASSRWTSGKSEQFF TGTGCCAGCAGTCGATGGACTAGCGGGAAGTCGGAGCAGTTCTTC
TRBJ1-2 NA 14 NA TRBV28 CASSFVAGPYGYTF TGTGCCAGCAGTTTTGTTGCAGGGCCCTATGGCTACACCTTC
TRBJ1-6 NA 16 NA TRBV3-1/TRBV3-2 CASSQGGLLYNSPLHF TGTGCCAGCAGCCAAGGCGGGTTACTCTATAATTCACCCCTCCACTTT
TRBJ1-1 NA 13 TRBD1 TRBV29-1 CSYRTGPNTEAFF TGCAGCTACCGGACAGGACCGAACACTGAAGCTTTCTTT
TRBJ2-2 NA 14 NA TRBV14 CASSPHLQAGELFF TGTGCCAGCAGCCCCCACCTTCAGGCCGGGGAGCTGTTTTTT
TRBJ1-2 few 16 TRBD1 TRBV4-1 CASSQPDRDNNYGYTF TGCGCCAGCAGCCAGCCTGACAGGGACAATAACTATGGCTACACCTTC
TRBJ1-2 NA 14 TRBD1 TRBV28 CASSRTGGVYGYTF TGTGCCAGCAGCCGAACAGGGGGAGTCTATGGCTACACCTTC
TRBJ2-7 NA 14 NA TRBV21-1 CASSRSGSEAEQYF TGTGCCAGCAGCCGGAGCGGGAGTGAGGCCGAGCAGTACTTC
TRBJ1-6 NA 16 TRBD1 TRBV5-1 CASSLAVTGGGGPLHF TGCGCCAGCAGCTTGGCCGTAACAGGGGGCGGAGGGCCCCTCCACTTT
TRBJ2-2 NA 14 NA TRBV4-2 CASSQDSVSGELFF TGTGCCAGCAGCCAAGATAGTGTTTCCGGGGAGCTGTTTTTT
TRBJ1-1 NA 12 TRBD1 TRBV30 CACRTGSTEAFF TGTGCCTGCAGGACAGGGAGCACTGAAGCTTTCTTT
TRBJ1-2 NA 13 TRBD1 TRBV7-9 CASQQGVVHGYTF TGTGCCTCCCAGCAGGGGGTAGTCCATGGCTACACCTTC